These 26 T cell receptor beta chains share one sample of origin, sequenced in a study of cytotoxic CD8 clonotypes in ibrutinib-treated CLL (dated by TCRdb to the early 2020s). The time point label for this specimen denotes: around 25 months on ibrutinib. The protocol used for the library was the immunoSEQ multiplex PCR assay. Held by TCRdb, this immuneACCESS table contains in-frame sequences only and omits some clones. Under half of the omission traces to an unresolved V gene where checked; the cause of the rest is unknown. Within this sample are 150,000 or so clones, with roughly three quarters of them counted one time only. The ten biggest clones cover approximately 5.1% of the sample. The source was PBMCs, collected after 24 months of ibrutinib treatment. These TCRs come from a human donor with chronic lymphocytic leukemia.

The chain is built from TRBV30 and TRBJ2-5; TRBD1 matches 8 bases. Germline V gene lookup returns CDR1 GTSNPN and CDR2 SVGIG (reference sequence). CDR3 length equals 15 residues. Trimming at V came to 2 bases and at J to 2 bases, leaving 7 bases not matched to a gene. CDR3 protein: CAWSPRTGRQETQYF. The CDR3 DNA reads TGTGCCTGGAGTCCCCGGACAGGGAGACAAGAGACCCAGTACTTC.

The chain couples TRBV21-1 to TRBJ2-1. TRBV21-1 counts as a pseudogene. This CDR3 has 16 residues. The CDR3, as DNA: TGTGCCAGCAGCAAAGTCGGGCAGCCCGAGCACAATGAGCAGTTCTTC. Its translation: CASSKVGQPEHNEQFF.

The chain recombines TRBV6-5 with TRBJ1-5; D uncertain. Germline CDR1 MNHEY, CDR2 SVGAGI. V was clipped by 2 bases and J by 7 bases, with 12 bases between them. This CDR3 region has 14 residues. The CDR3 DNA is TGTGCCAGCAGTTACCGGGCCGGCGAGCAGCCCCAGCATTTT. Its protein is CASSYRAGEQPQHF.

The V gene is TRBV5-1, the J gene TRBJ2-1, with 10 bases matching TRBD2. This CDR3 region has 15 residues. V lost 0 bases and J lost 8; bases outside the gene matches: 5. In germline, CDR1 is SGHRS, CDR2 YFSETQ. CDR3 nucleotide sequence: TGCGCCAGCAGCTTGGGCCCTAGCGGGAGTTATGAGCAGTTCTTC. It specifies CASSLGPSGSYEQFF.

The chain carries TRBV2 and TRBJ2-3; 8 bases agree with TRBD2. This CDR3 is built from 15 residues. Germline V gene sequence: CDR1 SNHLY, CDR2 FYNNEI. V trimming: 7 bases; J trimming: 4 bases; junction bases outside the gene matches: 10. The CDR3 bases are TGTGCCAGCACCGACCACCGGGGGGGCGCAGATACGCAGTATTTT. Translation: CASTDHRGGADTQYF. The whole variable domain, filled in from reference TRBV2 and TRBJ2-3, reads EPEVTQTPSHQVTQMGQEVILRCVPISNHLYFYWYRQILGQKVEFLVSFYNNEISEKSEIFDDQFSVERPDGSNFTLKIRSTKLEDSAMYFCASTDHRGGADTQYFGPGTRLTVL.

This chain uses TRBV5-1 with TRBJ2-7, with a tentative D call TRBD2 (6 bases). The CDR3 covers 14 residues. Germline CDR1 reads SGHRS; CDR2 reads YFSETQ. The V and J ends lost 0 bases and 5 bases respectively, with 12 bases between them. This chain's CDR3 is CASSLGGTLDEQYF. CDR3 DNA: TGCGCCAGCAGCTTGGGCGGGACCCTTGACGAGCAGTACTTC.

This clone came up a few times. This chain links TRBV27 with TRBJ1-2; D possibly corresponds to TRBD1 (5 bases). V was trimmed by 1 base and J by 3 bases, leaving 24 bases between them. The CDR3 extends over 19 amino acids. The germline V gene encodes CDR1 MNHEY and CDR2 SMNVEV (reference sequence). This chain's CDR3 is CASSLLVKGALDLYYGYTF. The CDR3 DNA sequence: TGTGCCAGCAGTTTATTAGTGAAAGGGGCACTGGATTTATACTATGGCTACACCTTC.

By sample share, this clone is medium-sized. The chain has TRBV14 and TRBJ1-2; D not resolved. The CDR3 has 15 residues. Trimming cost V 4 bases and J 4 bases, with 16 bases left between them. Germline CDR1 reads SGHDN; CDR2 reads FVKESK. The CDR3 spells CASSPVRGWLYGYTF. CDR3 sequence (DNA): TGTGCCAGCAGCCCCGTCCGGGGATGGCTCTATGGCTACACCTTC.

The CDR3 sequence: CASRPGQSGSYGYTF. The CDR3 DNA follows: TGTGCCAGTAGACCCGGACAGTCGGGTTCCTATGGCTACACCTTC. V gene TRBV19 combines with J gene TRBJ1-2; D possibly corresponds to TRBD1 (6 bases). Germline V CDR1 and CDR2: LNHDA, SQIVND (reference sequence). V was trimmed by 6 bases and J by 4 bases, leaving 18 bases between them. The CDR3 extends over 15 amino acids.

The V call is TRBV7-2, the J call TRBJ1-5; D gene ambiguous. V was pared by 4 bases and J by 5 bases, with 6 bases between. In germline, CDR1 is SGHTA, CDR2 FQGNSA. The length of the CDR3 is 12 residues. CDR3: CASSYPDQPQHF. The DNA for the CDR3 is TGTGCCAGCAGCTACCCGGATCAGCCCCAGCATTTT.

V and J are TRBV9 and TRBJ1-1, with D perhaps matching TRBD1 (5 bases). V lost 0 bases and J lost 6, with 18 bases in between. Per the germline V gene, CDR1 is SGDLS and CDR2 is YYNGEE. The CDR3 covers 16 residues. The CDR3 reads CASSVVGGSPGAEAFF. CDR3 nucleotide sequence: TGTGCCAGCAGCGTAGTTGGAGGGTCCCCGGGGGCTGAAGCTTTCTTT. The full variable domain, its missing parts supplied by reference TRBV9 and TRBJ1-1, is DSGVTQTPKHLITATGQRVTLRCSPRSGDLSVYWYQQSLDQGLQFLIQYYNGEERAKGNILERFSAQQFPDLHSELNLSSLELGDSALYFCASSVVGGSPGAEAFFGQGTRLTVV.

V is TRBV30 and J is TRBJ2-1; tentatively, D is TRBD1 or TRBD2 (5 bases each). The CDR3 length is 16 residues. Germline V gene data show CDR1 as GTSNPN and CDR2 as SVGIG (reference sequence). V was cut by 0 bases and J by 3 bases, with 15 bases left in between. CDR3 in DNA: TGTGCCTGGAGTGTACGGGGCCTGGAGAGCTACAATGAGCAGTTCTTC. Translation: CAWSVRGLESYNEQFF.

For the CDR3, the DNA is TGTGCCAGCAGCGTTGGGGGTAATAATGAAAAACTGTTTTTT. Protein product: CASSVGGNNEKLFF. V is TRBV9 and J is TRBJ1-4; D is perhaps TRBD1 (5 bases). V lost 2 bases and J lost 4, with 9 bases in between. Germline V lookup: CDR1 SGDLS, CDR2 YYNGEE. This CDR3 has 14 amino acids.

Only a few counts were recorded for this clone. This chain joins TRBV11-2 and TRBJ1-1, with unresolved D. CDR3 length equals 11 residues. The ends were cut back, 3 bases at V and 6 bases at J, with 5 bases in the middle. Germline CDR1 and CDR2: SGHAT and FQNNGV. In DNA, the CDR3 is TGTGCCAGCAGCTTCGGGGCTGAAGCTTTCTTT. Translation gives CASSFGAEAFF.

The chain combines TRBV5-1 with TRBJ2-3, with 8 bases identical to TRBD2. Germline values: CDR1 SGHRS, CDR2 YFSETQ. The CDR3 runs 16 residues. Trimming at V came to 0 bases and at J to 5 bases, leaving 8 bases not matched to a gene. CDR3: CASSLGSGGPLDTQYF. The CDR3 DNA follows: TGCGCCAGCAGCTTGGGGTCGGGAGGGCCTCTAGATACGCAGTATTTT.

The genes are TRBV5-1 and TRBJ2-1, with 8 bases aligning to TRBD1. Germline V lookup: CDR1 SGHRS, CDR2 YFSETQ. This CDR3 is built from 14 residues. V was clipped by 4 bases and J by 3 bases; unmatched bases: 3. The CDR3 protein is CASSPDRVYNEQFF. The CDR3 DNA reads TGCGCCAGCAGCCCGGACAGGGTCTACAATGAGCAGTTCTTC.

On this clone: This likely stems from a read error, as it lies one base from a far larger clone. CDR3 nucleotides: TGTGCCAGCAGCCGGTCGTACCGGGACAGGGGGCCCACTGAAGCTTTCTTT. This codes for CASSRSYRDRGPTEAFF. The chain carries TRBV4-2 and TRBJ1-1; TRBD1 aligns across 12 bases. The CDR3 spans 17 residues. J was trimmed by 4 bases and V by 4 bases; bases with no gene match: 10. Germline CDR1 LGHNA, CDR2 YNFKEQ.

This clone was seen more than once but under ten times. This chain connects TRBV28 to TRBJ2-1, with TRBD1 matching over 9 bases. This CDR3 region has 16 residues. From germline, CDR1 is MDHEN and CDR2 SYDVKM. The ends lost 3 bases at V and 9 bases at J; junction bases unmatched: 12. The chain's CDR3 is CASSLPGQGLGGEQFF. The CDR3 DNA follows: TGTGCCAGCAGTTTGCCCGGACAGGGGCTAGGGGGTGAGCAGTTCTTC.

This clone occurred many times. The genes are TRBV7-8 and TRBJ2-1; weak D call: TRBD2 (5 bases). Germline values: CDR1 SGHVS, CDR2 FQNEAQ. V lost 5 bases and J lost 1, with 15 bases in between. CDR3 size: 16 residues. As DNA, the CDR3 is TGTGCCAGCAGCCCCCCACTGCGGGCATCCTACAATGAGCAGTTCTTC. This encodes CASSPPLRASYNEQFF.

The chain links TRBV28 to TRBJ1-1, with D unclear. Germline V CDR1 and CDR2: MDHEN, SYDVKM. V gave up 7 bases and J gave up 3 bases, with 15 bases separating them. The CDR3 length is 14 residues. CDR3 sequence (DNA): TGTGCCAGCACCCCCGGCGGCCCTGACACTGAAGCTTTCTTT. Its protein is CASTPGGPDTEAFF.

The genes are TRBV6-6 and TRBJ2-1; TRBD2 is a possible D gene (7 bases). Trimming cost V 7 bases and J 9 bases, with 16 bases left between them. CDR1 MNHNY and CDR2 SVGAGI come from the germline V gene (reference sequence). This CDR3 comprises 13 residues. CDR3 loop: CASTPGEGGEQFF. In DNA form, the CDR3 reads TGTGCCAGCACCCCCGGGGAGGGGGGTGAGCAGTTCTTC.

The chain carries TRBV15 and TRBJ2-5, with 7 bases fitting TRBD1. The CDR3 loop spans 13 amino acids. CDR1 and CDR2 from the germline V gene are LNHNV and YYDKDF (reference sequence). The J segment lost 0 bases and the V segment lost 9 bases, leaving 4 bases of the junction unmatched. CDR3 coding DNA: TGTGCCACTACCAGGGGGTACCAAGAGACCCAGTACTTC. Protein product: CATTRGYQETQYF.

The CDR3 sequence is CASGPTGAGTNEQYF. The CDR3 DNA reads TGTGCCAGCGGTCCCACCGGGGCAGGGACGAACGAGCAGTACTTC. The chain couples TRBV28 to TRBJ2-7; D assignment may be TRBD1 or TRBD2 (5 bases each). The CDR3 has 15 residues. Trimming took off 8 bases at V and 5 bases at J, with 22 bases between the two ends. Germline V gene sequence: CDR1 MDHEN, CDR2 SYDVKM.

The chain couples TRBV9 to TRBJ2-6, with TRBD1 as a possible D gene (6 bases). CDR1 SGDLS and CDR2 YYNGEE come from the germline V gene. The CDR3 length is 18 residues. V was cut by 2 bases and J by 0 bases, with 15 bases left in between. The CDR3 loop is CASSVRQAVSSGANVLTF. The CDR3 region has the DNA TGTGCCAGCAGCGTGAGACAGGCCGTAAGCTCTGGGGCCAACGTCCTGACTTTC. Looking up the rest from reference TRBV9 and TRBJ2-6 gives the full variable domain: DSGVTQTPKHLITATGQRVTLRCSPRSGDLSVYWYQQSLDQGLQFLIQYYNGEERAKGNILERFSAQQFPDLHSELNLSSLELGDSALYFCASSVRQAVSSGANVLTFGAGSRLTVL.

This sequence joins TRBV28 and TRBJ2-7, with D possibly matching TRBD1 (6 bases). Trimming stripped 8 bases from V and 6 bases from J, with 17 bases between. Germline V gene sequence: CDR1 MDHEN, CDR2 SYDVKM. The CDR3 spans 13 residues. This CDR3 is CASGGLPPLEQYF. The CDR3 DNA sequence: TGTGCCAGCGGGGGCCTACCCCCCCTCGAGCAGTACTTC.

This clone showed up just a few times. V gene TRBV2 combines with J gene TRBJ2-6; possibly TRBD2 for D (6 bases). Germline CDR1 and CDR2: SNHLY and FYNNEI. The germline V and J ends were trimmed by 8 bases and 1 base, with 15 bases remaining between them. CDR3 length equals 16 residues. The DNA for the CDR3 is TGTGCCAGCCGAAAAAACCGGGGGTCTGGGGCCAACGTCCTGACTTTC. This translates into CASRKNRGSGANVLTF.